This T cell receptor beta chain was sequenced in a study of CD8+ T cells in alopecia areata. Study in general: Tofacitinib administration to treated patients was oral, at 5 to 10 mg twice daily.

As to this clone: Its target is not known.

Whole-study results and caveats: Compared with normal scalp, lesional scalp had higher clonality and more expanded CD8+ clones.

V shed 2 bases and J shed 3 bases, with 10 bases lying between them. This CDR3 region has 13 residues. Germline loops: CDR1 SQVTM, CDR2 ANQGSEA. Extracted from the samples, RNA was reverse transcribed into cDNA to serve as the sequencing template. Clones were sequenced by immunoSEQ multiplex PCR, and TCRdb holds only the in-frame ones, with some missing. This sample has 9,500 to 15,000 clones, with approximately 60% found just once. Alopecia areata patients gave lesional scalp punch biopsies and peripheral blood samples. The sample was skin. The chain has TRBV29-1 and TRBJ1-1; D gene unclear. This TCR derives from a human donor with alopecia areata. The CDR3 coding sequence is TGCAGCGTTGAAACCCATCGGGACACTGAAGCTTTCTTT. Translated: CSVETHRDTEAFF. The variable domain in full, with the rest retrieved from reference TRBV29-1 and TRBJ1-1, is SAVISQKPSRDICQRGTSLTIQCQVDSQVTMMFWYRQQPGQSLTLIATANQGSEATYESGFVIDKFPISRPNLTFSTLTVSNMSPEDSSIYLCSVETHRDTEAFFGQGTRLTVV.